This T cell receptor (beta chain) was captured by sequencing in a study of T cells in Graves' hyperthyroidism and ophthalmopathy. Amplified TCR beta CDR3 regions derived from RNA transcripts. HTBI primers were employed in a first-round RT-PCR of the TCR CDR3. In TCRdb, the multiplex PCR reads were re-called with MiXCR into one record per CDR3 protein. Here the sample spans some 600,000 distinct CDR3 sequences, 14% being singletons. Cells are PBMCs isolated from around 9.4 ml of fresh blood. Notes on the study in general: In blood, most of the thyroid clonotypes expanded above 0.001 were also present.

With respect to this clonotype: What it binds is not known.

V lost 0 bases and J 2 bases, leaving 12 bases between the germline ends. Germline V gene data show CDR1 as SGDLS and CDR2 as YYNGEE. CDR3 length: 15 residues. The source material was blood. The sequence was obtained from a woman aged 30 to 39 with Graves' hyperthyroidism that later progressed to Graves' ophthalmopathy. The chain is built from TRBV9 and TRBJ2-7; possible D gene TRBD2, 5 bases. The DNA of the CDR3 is TGTGCCAGCAGCGTAGACAGCGGATCCACCTACGAGCAGTACTTC. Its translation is CASSVDSGSTYEQYF.